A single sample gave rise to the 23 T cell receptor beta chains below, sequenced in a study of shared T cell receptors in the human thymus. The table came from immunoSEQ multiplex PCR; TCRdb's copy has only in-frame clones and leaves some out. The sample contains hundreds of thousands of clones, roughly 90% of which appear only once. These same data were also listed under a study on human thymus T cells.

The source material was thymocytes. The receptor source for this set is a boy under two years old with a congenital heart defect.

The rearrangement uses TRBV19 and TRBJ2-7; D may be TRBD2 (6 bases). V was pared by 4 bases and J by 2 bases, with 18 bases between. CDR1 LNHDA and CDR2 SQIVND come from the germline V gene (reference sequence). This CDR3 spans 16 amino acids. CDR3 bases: TGTGCCAGTAGTACGTTTATAGCGGCCAGGACCTACGAGCAGTACTTC. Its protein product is CASSTFIAARTYEQYF.

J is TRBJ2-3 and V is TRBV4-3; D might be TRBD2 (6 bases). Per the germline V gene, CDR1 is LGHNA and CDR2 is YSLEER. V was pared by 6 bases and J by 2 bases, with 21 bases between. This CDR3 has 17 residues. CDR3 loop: CASSHGALAHTTDTQYF. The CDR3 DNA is TGCGCCAGCAGTCACGGGGCGCTAGCGCACACCACAGATACGCAGTATTTT.

CDR3 amino acids: CASSPITPPGVLEETQYF. CDR3 coding DNA: TGTGCCAGCAGCCCCATTACCCCCCCAGGGGTATTGGAAGAGACCCAGTACTTC. The gene calls are TRBV7-8 and TRBJ2-5, with a possible D match to TRBD1 (6 bases). CDR3 length: 18 amino acids. In germline, CDR1 is SGHVS, CDR2 FQNEAQ. V lost 5 bases and J lost 3, with 25 bases in between.

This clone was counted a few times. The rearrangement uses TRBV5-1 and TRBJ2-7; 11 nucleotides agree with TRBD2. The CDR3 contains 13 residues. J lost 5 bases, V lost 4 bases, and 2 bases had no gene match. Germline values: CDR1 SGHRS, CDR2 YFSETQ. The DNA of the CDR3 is TGCGCCAGCAGCCCTAGCGGGAGGAACGAGCAGTACTTC. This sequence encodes CASSPSGRNEQYF.

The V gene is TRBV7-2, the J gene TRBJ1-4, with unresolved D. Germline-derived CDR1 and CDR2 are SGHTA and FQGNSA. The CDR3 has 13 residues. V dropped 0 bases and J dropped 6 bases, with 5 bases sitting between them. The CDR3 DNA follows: TGTGCCAGCAGCTTAGCCACGGATGAAAAACTGTTTTTT. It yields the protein CASSLATDEKLFF.

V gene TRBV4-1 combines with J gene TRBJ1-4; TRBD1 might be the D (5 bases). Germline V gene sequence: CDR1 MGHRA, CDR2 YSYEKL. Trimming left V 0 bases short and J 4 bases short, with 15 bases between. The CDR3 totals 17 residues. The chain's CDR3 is CASSQDLPTARNEKLFF. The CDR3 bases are TGCGCCAGCAGCCAAGATCTTCCGACAGCGCGTAATGAAAAACTGTTTTTT.

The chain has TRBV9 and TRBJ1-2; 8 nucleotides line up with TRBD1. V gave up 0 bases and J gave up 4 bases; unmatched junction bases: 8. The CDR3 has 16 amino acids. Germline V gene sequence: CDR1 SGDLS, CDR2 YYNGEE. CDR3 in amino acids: CASSVDTGGHSYGYTF. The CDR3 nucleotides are TGTGCCAGCAGCGTAGATACAGGGGGACATTCCTATGGCTACACCTTC.

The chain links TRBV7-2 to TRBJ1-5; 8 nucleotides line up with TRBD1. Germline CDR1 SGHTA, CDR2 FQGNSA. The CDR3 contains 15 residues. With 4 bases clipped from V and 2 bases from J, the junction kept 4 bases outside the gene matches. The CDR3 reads CASSSGQGGNQPQHF. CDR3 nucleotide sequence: TGTGCCAGCAGCTCCGGACAGGGTGGCAATCAGCCCCAGCATTTT. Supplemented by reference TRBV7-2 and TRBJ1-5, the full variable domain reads GAGVSQSPSNKVTEKGKDVELRCDPISGHTALYWYRQSLGQGLEFLIYFQGNSAPDKSGLPSDRFSAERTGGSVSTLTIQRTQQEDSAVYLCASSSGQGGNQPQHFGDGTRLSIL.

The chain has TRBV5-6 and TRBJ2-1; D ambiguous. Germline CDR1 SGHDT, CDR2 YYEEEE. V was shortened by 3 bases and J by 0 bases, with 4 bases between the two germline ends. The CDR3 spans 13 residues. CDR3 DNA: TGTGCCAGCAGCTACGGCTCCTACAATGAGCAGTTCTTC. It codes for CASSYGSYNEQFF.

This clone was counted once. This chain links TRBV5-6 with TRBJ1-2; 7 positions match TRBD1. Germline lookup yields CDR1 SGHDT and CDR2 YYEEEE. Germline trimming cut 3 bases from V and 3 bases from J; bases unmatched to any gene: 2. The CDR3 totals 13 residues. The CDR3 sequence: CASSCDRDYGYTF. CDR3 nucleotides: TGTGCCAGCAGCTGCGACAGGGACTATGGCTACACCTTC. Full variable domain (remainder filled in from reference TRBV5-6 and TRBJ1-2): DAGVTQSPTHLIKTRGQQVTLRCSPKSGHDTVSWYQQALGQGPQFIFQYYEEEERQRGNFPDRFSGHQFPNYSSELNVNALLLGDSALYLCASSCDRDYGYTFGSGTRLTVV.

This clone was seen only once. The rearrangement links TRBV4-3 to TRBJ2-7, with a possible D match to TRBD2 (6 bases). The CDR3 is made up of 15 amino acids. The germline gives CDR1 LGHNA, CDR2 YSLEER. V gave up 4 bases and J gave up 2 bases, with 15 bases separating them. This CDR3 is CASSRKQEGTYEQYF. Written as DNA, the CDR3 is TGCGCCAGCAGCCGGAAGCAGGAGGGAACCTACGAGCAGTACTTC.

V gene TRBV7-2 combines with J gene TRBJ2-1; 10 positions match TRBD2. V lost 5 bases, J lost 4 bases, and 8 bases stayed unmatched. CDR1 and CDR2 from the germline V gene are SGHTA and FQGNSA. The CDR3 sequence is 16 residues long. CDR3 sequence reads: CASSPQREGPYNEQFF. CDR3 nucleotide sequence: TGTGCCAGCAGCCCCCAGCGGGAGGGACCTTACAATGAGCAGTTCTTC.

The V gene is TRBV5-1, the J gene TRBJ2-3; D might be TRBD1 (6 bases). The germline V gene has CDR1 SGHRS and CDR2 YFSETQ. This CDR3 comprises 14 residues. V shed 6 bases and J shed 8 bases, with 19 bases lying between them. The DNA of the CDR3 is TGCGCCAGCAAAGGAGGTGGACAGTCGATTACGCAGTATTTT. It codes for CASKGGGQSITQYF.

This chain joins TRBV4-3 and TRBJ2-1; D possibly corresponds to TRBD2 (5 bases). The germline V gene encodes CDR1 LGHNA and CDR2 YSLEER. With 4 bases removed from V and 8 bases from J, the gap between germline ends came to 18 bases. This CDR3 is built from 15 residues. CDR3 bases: TGCGCCAGCAGCCCCAGGTCCCCCGAGGGCCATGAGCAGTTCTTC. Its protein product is CASSPRSPEGHEQFF.

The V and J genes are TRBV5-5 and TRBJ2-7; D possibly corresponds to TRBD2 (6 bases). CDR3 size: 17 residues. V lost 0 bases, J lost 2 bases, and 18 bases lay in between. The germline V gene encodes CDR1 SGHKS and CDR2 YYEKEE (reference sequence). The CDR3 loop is CASSLGAGRPDAYEQYF. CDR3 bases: TGTGCCAGCAGCTTGGGGGCAGGGAGGCCCGACGCCTACGAGCAGTACTTC. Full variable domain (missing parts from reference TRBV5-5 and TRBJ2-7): DAGVTQSPTHLIKTRGQQVTLRCSPISGHKSVSWYQQVLGQGPQFIFQYYEKEERGRGNFPDRFSARQFPNYSSELNVNALLLGDSALYLCASSLGAGRPDAYEQYFGPGTRLTVT.

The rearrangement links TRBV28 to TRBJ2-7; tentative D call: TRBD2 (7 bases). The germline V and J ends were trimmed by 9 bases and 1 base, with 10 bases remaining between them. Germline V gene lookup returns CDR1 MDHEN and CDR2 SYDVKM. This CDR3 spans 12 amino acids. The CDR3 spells CASKGGSYEQYF. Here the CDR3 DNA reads TGTGCCAGTAAGGGGGGGTCCTACGAGCAGTACTTC.

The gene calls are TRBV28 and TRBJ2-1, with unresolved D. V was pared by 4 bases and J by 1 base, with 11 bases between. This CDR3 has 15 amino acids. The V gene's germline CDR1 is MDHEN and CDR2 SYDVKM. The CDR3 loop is CASSWATVSYNEQFF. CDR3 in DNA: TGTGCCAGCAGTTGGGCGACCGTATCCTACAATGAGCAGTTCTTC.

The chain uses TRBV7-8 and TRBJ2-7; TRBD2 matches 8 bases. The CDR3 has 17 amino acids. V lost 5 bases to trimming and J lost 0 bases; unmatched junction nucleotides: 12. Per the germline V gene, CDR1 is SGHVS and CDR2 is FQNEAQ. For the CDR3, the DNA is TGTGCCAGCAGCCTAGGGGGGGCGGGAGGATTCTCCTACGAGCAGTACTTC. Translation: CASSLGGAGGFSYEQYF. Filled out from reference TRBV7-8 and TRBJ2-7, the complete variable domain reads GAGVSQSPRYKVAKRGQDVALRCDPISGHVSLFWYQQALGQGPEFLTYFQNEAQLDKSGLPSDRFFAERPEGSVSTLKIQRTQQEDSAVYLCASSLGGAGGFSYEQYFGPGTRLTVT.

The CDR3, as DNA: TGTGCCAGCAGCCAAGATCCGGTAGCTAGCGGGAGTTACGAGCAGTACTTC. Translating gives CASSQDPVASGSYEQYF. This rearrangement joins TRBV14 to TRBJ2-7, with 10 nucleotides matching TRBD2. V was pared by 0 bases and J by 4 bases, with 9 bases of the junction left unmatched. The CDR3 sequence is 17 residues long. Germline V gene lookup returns CDR1 SGHDN and CDR2 FVKESK.

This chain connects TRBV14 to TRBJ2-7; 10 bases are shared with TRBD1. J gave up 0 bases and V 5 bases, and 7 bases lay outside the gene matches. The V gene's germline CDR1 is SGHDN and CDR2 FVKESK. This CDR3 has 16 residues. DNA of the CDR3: TGTGCCAGCAGCAAAAAGGACAGGGGGTTCTCCTACGAGCAGTACTTC. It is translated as CASSKKDRGFSYEQYF.

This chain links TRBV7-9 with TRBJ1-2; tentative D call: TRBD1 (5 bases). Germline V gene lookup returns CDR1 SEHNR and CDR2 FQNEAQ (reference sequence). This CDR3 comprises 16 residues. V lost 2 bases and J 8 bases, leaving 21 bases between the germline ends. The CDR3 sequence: CASSLRGHGTPMGYTF. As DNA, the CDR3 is TGTGCCAGCAGCTTAAGAGGGCACGGGACTCCTATGGGCTACACCTTC.

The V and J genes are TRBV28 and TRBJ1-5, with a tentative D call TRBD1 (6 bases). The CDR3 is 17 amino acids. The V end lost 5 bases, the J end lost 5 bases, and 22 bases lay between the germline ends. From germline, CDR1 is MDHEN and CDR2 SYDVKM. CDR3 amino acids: CASSLPLGGGAHQPQHF. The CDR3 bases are TGTGCCAGCAGTCTCCCCTTGGGTGGGGGCGCCCATCAGCCCCAGCATTTT.

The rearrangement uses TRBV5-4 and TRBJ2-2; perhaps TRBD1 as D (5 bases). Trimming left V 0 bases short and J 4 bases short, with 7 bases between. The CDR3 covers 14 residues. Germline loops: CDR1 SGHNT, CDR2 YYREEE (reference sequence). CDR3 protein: CASSLVGVTGELFF. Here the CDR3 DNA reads TGTGCCAGCAGCTTGGTAGGGGTCACCGGGGAGCTGTTTTTT.